This T cell receptor beta chain was retrieved from a study of identical twins. General observations from the study: Zero-insertion analyses were open to partial confounding by invariant MAIT and iNKT cells. High-abundance cord blood beta clonotypes had fewer insertions; memory repertoires showed none.

This clonotype was counted ten times or more. Antigen unknown. TCRdb reanalysed the 5' RACE reads using MiXCR and keeps one entry per CDR3 protein. The sample contains about 700,000 distinct CDR3 sequences, around 6.1% of which appear only once. V was trimmed by 3 bases and J by 2 bases, leaving 8 bases between them. The length of the CDR3 is 15 residues. The V call is TRBV12-3 or TRBV12-4, the J call TRBJ2-6; no clear D. What was sequenced was naive T cells sorted from blood. This TCR derives from a man aged 18 to 35 in good health. CDR3 coding DNA: TGTGCCAGCAGTTTTGGATCAACTGGGGCCAACGTCCTGACTTTC. Translated: CASSFGSTGANVLTF.